This record covers a single T cell receptor beta chain. Its antigen is as yet unknown. The sample is drawn from a study of synovial regulatory T cells in juvenile arthritis. Study-level findings and limits: iaTreg TCR repertoires were largely private across patients and partially overlapped synovial Teff and blood CPL.

This CDR3 comprises 13 residues. Only the protein sequence is given. The V gene's germline CDR1 is SGHRS and CDR2 YFSETQ. Here immunoSEQ multiplex PCR was the method, and the copy in TCRdb shows in-frame clones only, minus some. This sample contains approximately 7,100 clones. Sequenced input: Treg cells from blood. The subset was: remaining (HLA-DR-negative) circulating blood Treg cells. The clonotype originates from a donor aged 2 to 35 with juvenile idiopathic arthritis. The gene calls are TRBV5-1 and TRBJ1-2. The CDR3 spells CASSLGTGYGYTF.